The sequence of this T cell receptor (beta chain) was determined in a study of shared clonotypes between healthy human individuals. Study-level information: Each donor's CD8 memory used one plate, CD8 naive two, each CD4 subset three.

Each replicate PCR on the sorted subsets used approximately 200 ng DNA (around 30,000 T cell genomes). Assay: immunoSEQ multiplex PCR; the TCRdb copy retains only in-frame clones and omits some. The sample has some 580,000 clones, roughly 98% seen once. The J segment lost 1 base and the V segment lost 4 bases, leaving 7 bases of the junction unmatched. Germline CDR1 reads MDHEN; CDR2 reads SYDVKM. This CDR3 region has 16 residues. CD45RO negativity and positive selection for CCR7 defined naive CD8 cells, a population that excluded terminally differentiated effector memory CD45RA+ cells. Sequencing was performed on naive CD8+ T cells sorted from blood. The J gene is TRBJ2-3, the V gene TRBV28; 8 bases line up with TRBD2. The receptor was derived from a man aged 30-40 years in good health. CDR3 loop: CASSSIAGMGTDTQYF. DNA for the CDR3: TGTGCCAGCAGTTCTATAGCGGGAATGGGCACAGATACGCAGTATTTT. The whole variable domain, remainder taken from reference TRBV28 and TRBJ2-3, is DVKVTQSSRYLVKRTGEKVFLECVQDMDHENMFWYRQDPGLGLRLIYFSYDVKMKEKGDIPEGYSVSREKKERFSLILESASTNQTSMYLCASSSIAGMGTDTQYFGPGTRLTVL.